Below are 11 T cell receptor beta chains sequenced from a single sample in a study of response to subunit inactivated influenza vaccine. TCRdb re-derived calls from the RT-PCR reads in MiXCR, one entry per CDR3 protein. The sample yields approximately 530,000 distinct CDR3 sequences, approximately 7.6% seen once. The source was PBMCs from blood, collected 23 months after vaccination. The receptors shown here come from a man between 50 and 70 years old who received an inactivated influenza vaccine.

This clonotype occurred many times. The chain's CDR3 is CASSHPGLAAYNEQFF. The CDR3 region has the DNA TGTGCCAGCAGCCATCCGGGACTAGCGGCTTACAATGAGCAGTTCTTC. This chain joins TRBV3-1 and TRBJ2-1, with 11 positions matching TRBD2. The V and J ends lost 3 bases and 4 bases, in that order; junction bases with no gene match: 5. The CDR3 loop spans 16 amino acids. Germline CDR1 LGHDT, CDR2 YNNKEL (reference sequence).

V and J are TRBV4-1 and TRBJ1-2, with TRBD1 as a possible D gene (6 bases). This CDR3 has 15 residues. Germline V gene sequence: CDR1 MGHRA, CDR2 YSYEKL. Trimming removed 0 bases from V and 7 bases from J, with 15 bases in between. The DNA of the CDR3 is TGCGCCAGCAGCCAAGATTGGGCGGGGGCGCTTGGCTACACCTTC. Encoded protein: CASSQDWAGALGYTF.

J is TRBJ1-2 and V is TRBV7-9; no clear D gene. V lost 6 bases, J lost 5 bases, and 16 bases lay in between. CDR3 length: 14 amino acids. Germline assignment: CDR1 SEHNR and CDR2 FQNEAQ (reference sequence). CDR3 nucleotide sequence: TGTGCCAGCAGGACAAGCCGGGATCCTTATGGCTACACCTTC. This translates into CASRTSRDPYGYTF.

The genes are TRBV4-3 and TRBJ2-7; 11 nucleotides match TRBD2. With V trimmed by 3 bases and J by 6 bases, 7 bases remained unmatched. The CDR3 runs 15 residues. Germline CDR1 LGHNA, CDR2 YSLEER. The DNA of the CDR3 is TGCGCCAGCAGCCATGTCACTAGCGGGAGTCGCGAGCAGTACTTC. This gives the protein CASSHVTSGSREQYF.

The V gene is TRBV20-1, the J gene TRBJ1-2; D is unresolved. Per germline, CDR1 DFQATT and CDR2 SNEGSKA (reference sequence). Trimming took off 0 bases at V and 2 bases at J, with 7 bases between the two ends. The CDR3 runs to 13 residues. The DNA of the CDR3 is TGCAGTGCTAGAGAGGAAACAAACTATGGCTACACCTTC. Amino acid sequence: CSAREETNYGYTF.

This chain joins TRBV20-1 and TRBJ2-1, with 7 bases lining up with TRBD2. Germline assignment: CDR1 DFQATT and CDR2 SNEGSKA (reference sequence). There are 14 residues in the CDR3. V trimming: 2 bases; J trimming: 5 bases; junction bases outside the gene matches: 6. CDR3 protein: CSARRGVPNNEQFF. The CDR3 region has the DNA TGCAGTGCTAGACGGGGGGTACCGAACAATGAGCAGTTCTTC.

This clonotype turned up a few times. This sequence joins TRBV10-3 and TRBJ1-2; maybe TRBD1 (5 bases). This CDR3 has 13 amino acids. Germline V gene lookup returns CDR1 ENHRY and CDR2 SYGVKD. The V end was cut by 2 bases, the J end by 8 bases, with 12 bases between. The CDR3 bases are TGTGCCATCAGTGAGGACAGCCTCCGGGGCTACACCTTC. Its translation: CAISEDSLRGYTF.

In this sample, this clonotype turned up a few times. The rearrangement uses TRBV27 and TRBJ2-2; D call uncertain. Trimming left V 5 bases short and J 4 bases short, with 8 bases between. The CDR3 runs to 13 residues. CDR1 and CDR2 from the germline V gene are MNHEY and SMNVEV (reference sequence). For the CDR3, the DNA is TGTGCCAGCAGTGGGTCTCTCACCGGGGAGCTGTTTTTT. Protein product: CASSGSLTGELFF.

The rearrangement links TRBV29-1 to TRBJ2-7; D remains ambiguous. The CDR3 is 12 residues long. Germline CDR1 reads SQVTM; CDR2 reads ANQGSEA. V dropped 7 bases and J dropped 2 bases, with 12 bases sitting between them. CDR3 bases: TGCAGCGGCATGACAAAACCCTACGAGCAGTACTTC. Translated: CSGMTKPYEQYF.

In this sample, this clonotype turned up many times. V gene TRBV4-2 combines with J gene TRBJ1-2; D remains ambiguous. The V and J ends lost 0 bases and 8 bases respectively, with 10 bases between them. This CDR3 is 13 amino acids long. The germline CDR1 and CDR2 sequences are LGHNA and YNFKEQ. The CDR3 loop reads CASSQDRTGGYTF. The CDR3 bases are TGTGCCAGCAGCCAAGATAGGACGGGCGGCTACACCTTC.

The rearrangement links TRBV18 to TRBJ1-1, with 7 bases matching TRBD1. The CDR3 has 14 residues. Germline lookup yields CDR1 KGHSH and CDR2 LQKENI. V was pared by 3 bases and J by 8 bases, with 9 bases of the junction left unmatched. This CDR3 is CASSPLGQTKEAFF. CDR3 coding DNA: TGTGCCAGCTCACCGCTGGGACAGACAAAAGAAGCTTTCTTT.